This T cell receptor beta chain appears in the sequencing data of a study of shared clonotypes between healthy human individuals. General observations from the study: Relative to their counterparts shared across all four donors, non-shared clonotypes exhibited diminished generation probabilities.

Germline values: CDR1 GTSNPN, CDR2 SVGIG (reference sequence). The V and J ends lost 5 bases and 3 bases respectively, with 14 bases between them. The CDR3 has 13 amino acids. Details on this clone: Its target is not known.

Some clones are missing from TCRdb's copy, which holds only in-frame ones; the method was immunoSEQ multiplex PCR. Here the sample spans millions of clones, roughly 95% being singletons. The sequenced material came from naive CD4+ T cells sorted from blood. Noted subset: CD45RA+ positively selected. The V gene is TRBV30, the J gene TRBJ2-7; D unresolved. The receptor was derived from a young man in good health. CDR3 residues: CAWERPGIYEQYF. DNA of the CDR3: TGTGCCTGGGAAAGACCCGGAATCTACGAGCAGTACTTC.